This T cell receptor (beta chain) came from a study of blood T cells in healthy people across ages. Study findings and constraints: Total diversity from one million sequenced T cells was likely underestimated.

The authors ran a second PCR of 7 to 11 cycles using a sample-barcoded 5' primer and a J-beta primer mix. TCRdb used MiXCR to reprocess the 5' RACE reads, holding one entry per CDR3 protein. The profile covers 800,000 to 950,000 distinct CDR3 sequences, with around 34% appearing a single time and roughly 13% taken by the ten largest. Concerning this clonotype: What it recognizes is unknown.

The germline V and J ends were trimmed by 1 base and 2 bases, with 5 bases remaining between them. Germline CDR1 is LGHNT and CDR2 is FRNRAP. The CDR3 sequence is 13 residues long. Peripheral blood samples of around 11 milliliters were drawn from each donor. The TCR sequence derives from a man aged 18-30 years in good health. The sequencing sample was made of blood. The chain links TRBV12-5 to TRBJ1-2; D remains unclear. The DNA of the CDR3 is TGTGCTAGTGGTTTGGGCTCCAACTATGGCTACACCTTC. Amino acids: CASGLGSNYGYTF.